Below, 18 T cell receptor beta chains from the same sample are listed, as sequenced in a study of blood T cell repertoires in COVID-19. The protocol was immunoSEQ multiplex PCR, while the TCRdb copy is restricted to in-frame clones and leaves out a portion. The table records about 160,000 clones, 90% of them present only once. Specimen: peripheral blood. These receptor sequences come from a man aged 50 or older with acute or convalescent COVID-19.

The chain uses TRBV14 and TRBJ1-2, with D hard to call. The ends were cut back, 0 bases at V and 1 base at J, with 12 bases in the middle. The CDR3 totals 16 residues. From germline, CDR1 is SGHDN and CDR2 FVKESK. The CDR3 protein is CASSQDFGLVNYGYTF. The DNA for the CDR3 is TGTGCCAGCAGCCAAGATTTTGGACTGGTTAACTATGGCTACACCTTC.

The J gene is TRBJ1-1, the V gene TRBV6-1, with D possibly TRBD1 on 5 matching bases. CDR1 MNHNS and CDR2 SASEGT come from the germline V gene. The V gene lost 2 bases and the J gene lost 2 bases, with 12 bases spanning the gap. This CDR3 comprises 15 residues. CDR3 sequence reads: CASSETDSINTEAFF. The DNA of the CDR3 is TGTGCCAGCAGTGAAACTGACAGCATAAACACTGAAGCTTTCTTT.

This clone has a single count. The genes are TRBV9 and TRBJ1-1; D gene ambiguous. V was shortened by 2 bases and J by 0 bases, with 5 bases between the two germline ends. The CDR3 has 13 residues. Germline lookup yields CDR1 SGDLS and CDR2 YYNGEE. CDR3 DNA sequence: TGTGCCAGCAGCGTTGAGCTGAACACTGAAGCTTTCTTT. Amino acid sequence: CASSVELNTEAFF.

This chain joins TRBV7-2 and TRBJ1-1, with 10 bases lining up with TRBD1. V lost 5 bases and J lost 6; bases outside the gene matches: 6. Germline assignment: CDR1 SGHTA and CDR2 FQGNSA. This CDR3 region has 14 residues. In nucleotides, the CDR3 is TGTGCCAGCAGCCCGGACAGGGGGTATGCTGAAGCTTTCTTT. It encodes CASSPDRGYAEAFF.

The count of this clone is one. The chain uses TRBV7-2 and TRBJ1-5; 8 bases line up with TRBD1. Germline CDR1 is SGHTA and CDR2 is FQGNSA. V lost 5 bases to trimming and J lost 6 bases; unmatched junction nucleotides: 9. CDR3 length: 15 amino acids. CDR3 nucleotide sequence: TGTGCCAGCAGCCCGATGACAGGGGCCCTTCAGCCCCAGCATTTT. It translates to CASSPMTGALQPQHF.

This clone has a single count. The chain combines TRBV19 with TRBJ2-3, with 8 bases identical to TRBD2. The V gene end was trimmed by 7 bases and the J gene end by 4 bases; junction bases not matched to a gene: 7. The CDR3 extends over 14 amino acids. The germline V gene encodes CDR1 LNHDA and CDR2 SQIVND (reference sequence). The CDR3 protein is CASKISGRPDTQYF. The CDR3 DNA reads TGTGCCAGTAAGATAAGCGGGAGACCAGATACGCAGTATTTT.

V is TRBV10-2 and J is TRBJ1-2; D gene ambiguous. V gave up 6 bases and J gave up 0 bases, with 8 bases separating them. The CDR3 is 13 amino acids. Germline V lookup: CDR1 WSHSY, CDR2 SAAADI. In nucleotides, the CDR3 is TGCGCCAGCAGCACCCTACCTAACTATGGCTACACCTTC. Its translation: CASSTLPNYGYTF.

The CDR3 DNA is TGTGCAGCTAGCGGGAGTCTCACAGATACGCAGTATTTT. It yields the protein CAASGSLTDTQYF. The V gene is TRBV6-5, the J gene TRBJ2-3; TRBD2 agrees at 10 bases. Germline-derived CDR1 and CDR2 are MNHEY and SVGAGI. The CDR3 totals 13 residues.

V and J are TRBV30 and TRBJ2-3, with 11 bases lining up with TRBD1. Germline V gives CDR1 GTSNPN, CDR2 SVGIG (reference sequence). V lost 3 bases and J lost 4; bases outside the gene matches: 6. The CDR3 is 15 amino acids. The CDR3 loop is CAWRTGTGGPDTQYF. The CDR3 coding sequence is TGTGCCTGGAGGACCGGGACAGGGGGACCAGATACGCAGTATTTT.

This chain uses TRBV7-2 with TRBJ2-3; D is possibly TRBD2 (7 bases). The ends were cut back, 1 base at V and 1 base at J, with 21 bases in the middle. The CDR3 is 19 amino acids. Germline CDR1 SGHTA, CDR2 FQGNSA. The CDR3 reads CASSLDWGRPSGRTDTQYF. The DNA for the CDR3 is TGTGCCAGCAGCTTAGACTGGGGGCGGCCTAGCGGACGCACAGATACGCAGTATTTT.

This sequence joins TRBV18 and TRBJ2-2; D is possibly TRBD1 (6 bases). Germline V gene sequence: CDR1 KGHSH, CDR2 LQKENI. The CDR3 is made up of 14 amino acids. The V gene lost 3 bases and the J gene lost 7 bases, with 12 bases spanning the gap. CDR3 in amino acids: CASSPNPGVGELFF. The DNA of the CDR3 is TGTGCCAGCTCACCGAATCCAGGGGTCGGGGAGCTGTTTTTT.

This CDR3 reads CASSGTGGIYGYTF. As DNA, the CDR3 is TGCGCCAGCAGCGGGACAGGGGGAATCTATGGCTACACCTTC. The gene calls are TRBV5-1 and TRBJ1-2, with TRBD1 matching over 11 bases. The V segment lost 4 bases and the J segment 4 bases; nucleotides outside the gene matches: 3. This CDR3 is 14 amino acids long. Per the germline V gene, CDR1 is SGHRS and CDR2 is YFSETQ. Combining the CDR3 with reference TRBV5-1 and TRBJ1-2 gives the whole variable domain KAGVTQTPRYLIKTRGQQVTLSCSPISGHRSVSWYQQTPGQGLQFLFEYFSETQRNKGNFPGRFSGRQFSNSRSEMNVSTLELGDSALYLCASSGTGGIYGYTFGSGTRLTVV.

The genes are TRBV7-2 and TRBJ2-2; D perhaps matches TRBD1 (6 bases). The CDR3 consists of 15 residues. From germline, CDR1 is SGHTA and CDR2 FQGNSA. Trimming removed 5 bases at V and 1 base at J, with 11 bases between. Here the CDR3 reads CASSQLTGNTGELFF. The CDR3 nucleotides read TGTGCCAGCAGCCAACTGACAGGGAACACCGGGGAGCTGTTTTTT. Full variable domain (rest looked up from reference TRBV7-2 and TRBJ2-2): GAGVSQSPSNKVTEKGKDVELRCDPISGHTALYWYRQSLGQGLEFLIYFQGNSAPDKSGLPSDRFSAERTGGSVSTLTIQRTQQEDSAVYLCASSQLTGNTGELFFGEGSRLTVL.

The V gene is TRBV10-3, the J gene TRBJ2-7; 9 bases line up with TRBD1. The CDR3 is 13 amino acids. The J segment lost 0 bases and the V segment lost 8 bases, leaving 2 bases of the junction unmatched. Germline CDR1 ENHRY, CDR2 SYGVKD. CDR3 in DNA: TGTGCCATCCGGGACAGGGACTCCTACGAGCAGTACTTC. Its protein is CAIRDRDSYEQYF.

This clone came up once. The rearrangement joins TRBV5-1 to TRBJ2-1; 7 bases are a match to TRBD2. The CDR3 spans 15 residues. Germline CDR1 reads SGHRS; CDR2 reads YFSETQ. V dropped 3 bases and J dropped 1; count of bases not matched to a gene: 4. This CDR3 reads CASSSPGGSYNEQFF. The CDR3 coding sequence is TGCGCCAGCAGCTCCCCCGGGGGGTCCTACAATGAGCAGTTCTTC. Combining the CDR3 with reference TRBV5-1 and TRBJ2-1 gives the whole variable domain KAGVTQTPRYLIKTRGQQVTLSCSPISGHRSVSWYQQTPGQGLQFLFEYFSETQRNKGNFPGRFSGRQFSNSRSEMNVSTLELGDSALYLCASSSPGGSYNEQFFGPGTRLTVL.

CDR3: CASSVSGGLAKNIQYF. DNA of the CDR3: TGTGCCAGCAGCGTTTCCGGGGGGTTAGCCAAAAACATTCAGTACTTC. The chain recombines TRBV9 with TRBJ2-4; 7 bases fit TRBD2. The CDR3 consists of 16 residues. J was trimmed by 0 bases and V by 2 bases; bases with no gene match: 5. CDR1 is SGDLS and CDR2 is YYNGEE in the germline V gene.

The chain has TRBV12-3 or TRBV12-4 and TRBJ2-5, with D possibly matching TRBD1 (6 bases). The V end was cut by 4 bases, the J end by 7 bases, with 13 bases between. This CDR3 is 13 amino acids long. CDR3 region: CASSSAGVVTQYF. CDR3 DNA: TGTGCCAGCAGTTCTGCAGGGGTTGTGACCCAGTACTTC.

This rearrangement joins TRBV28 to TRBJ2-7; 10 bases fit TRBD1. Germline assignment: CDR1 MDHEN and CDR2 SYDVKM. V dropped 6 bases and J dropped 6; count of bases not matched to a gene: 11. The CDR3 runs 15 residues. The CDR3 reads CASSKTGGAWGEQYV. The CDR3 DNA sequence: TGTGCCAGCAGCAAGACAGGGGGCGCTTGGGGCGAGCAGTACGTC.